The TCR beta chain under discussion was sequenced for a study of shared clonotypes between healthy human individuals. Generated by immunoSEQ multiplex PCR, the TCRdb table keeps only in-frame clones and is missing some. The sample has 2 million to 3 million clones, more than 85% seen once. This clone was seen more than once but under ten times. The V gene lost 3 bases and the J gene lost 6 bases, with 27 bases spanning the gap. This CDR3 spans 19 amino acids. Germline V gene sequence: CDR1 MDHEN, CDR2 SYDVKM. The sequencing sample was made of naive CD4+ T cells from PBMCs. The subset here: CD45RA+ positively selected. This chain joins TRBV28 and TRBJ1-5; tentative D call: TRBD1 (6 bases). The receptor was derived from a man younger than 35 in good health. Some clones in this sample may be carry-over from other donors' samples. The DNA for the CDR3 is TGTGCCAGCAGTTTCTCCGACAGGCGAGGGGCGAGGCCCCCTCAGCCCCAGCATTTT. The encoded protein is CASSFSDRRGARPPQPQHF.